The 18 T cell receptor beta chains given below trace back to one sample, sequenced in a study of T cell responses to AZD1222 COVID-19 vaccine. Profiled with immunoSEQ multiplex PCR; TCRdb holds only in-frame clones, not every one. The sample carries 64,000 or so clones, roughly 89% recorded once. The sequencing here drew on peripheral blood, taken on day 0 of AZD1222 vaccination. Source of these receptors: an adult in good health.

The chain joins TRBV4-3 to TRBJ2-7; D tentatively reads TRBD1 or TRBD2 (6 bases each). The CDR3 sequence is 14 residues long. Germline CDR1 reads LGHNA; CDR2 reads YSLEER. Trimming left V 0 bases short and J 7 bases short, with 13 bases between. CDR3 in DNA: TGCGCCAGCAGCCAAGAGTGGGGGGCTGGTGAGCAGTACTTC. Protein sequence: CASSQEWGAGEQYF.

The table lists this clone with a count of one. The chain uses TRBV6-5 and TRBJ2-7; no definite D call. CDR1 and CDR2 from the germline V gene are MNHEY and SVGAGI. V was trimmed by 5 bases and J by 5 bases, leaving 16 bases between them. CDR3 size: 14 residues. CDR3 amino acids: CASSREPIGDEQYF. The CDR3 DNA reads as TGTGCCAGCAGTAGGGAACCTATCGGCGACGAGCAGTACTTC.

The chain combines TRBV10-3 with TRBJ2-6; no clear D. This CDR3 spans 16 amino acids. V was cut by 0 bases and J by 0 bases, with 6 bases left in between. The germline V gene has CDR1 ENHRY and CDR2 SYGVKD. The CDR3 DNA reads as TGTGCCATCAGTGAGTCGTCACTCTCTGGGGCCAACGTCCTGACTTTC. Translation gives CAISESSLSGANVLTF.

CDR3: CASSQDGVRAPWGETQYF. The CDR3 coding sequence is TGCGCCAGCAGCCAAGATGGGGTTAGGGCCCCGTGGGGGGAGACCCAGTACTTC. V and J are TRBV4-3 and TRBJ2-5; D may match TRBD1 or TRBD2 (5 bases each). Trimming shortened V by 0 bases and J by 5 bases, and 22 bases separated the two germline ends. Germline CDR1 LGHNA, CDR2 YSLEER. The CDR3 runs to 18 residues.

The chain recombines TRBV3-1 (or the pseudogene TRBV3-2) with TRBJ1-2, with D possibly being TRBD1 (5 bases). This CDR3 is 16 amino acids long. From germline, CDR1 is LGHDT and CDR2 YNNKEL (reference sequence). Trimming left V 0 bases short and J 2 bases short, with 13 bases between. CDR3 coding DNA: TGTGCCAGCAGCCAAGATGGGGCACTCGTAAACTATGGCTACACCTTC. It specifies CASSQDGALVNYGYTF.

The chain carries TRBV6-6 and TRBJ2-7; 7 nucleotides line up with TRBD2. Trimming removed 7 bases from V and 3 bases from J; junction bases left unmatched: 6. Germline V CDR1 and CDR2: MNHNY, SVGAGI (reference sequence). The CDR3 is 13 amino acids. This CDR3 reads CASTHGDYYEQYF. The CDR3 nucleotides read TGTGCCAGCACCCACGGGGACTACTACGAGCAGTACTTC.

The V and J genes are TRBV5-1 and TRBJ1-1; no clear D gene. Looked up from germline, CDR1 is SGHRS and CDR2 is YFSETQ. The CDR3 covers 14 residues. V was cut by 0 bases and J by 1 base, with 7 bases left in between. CDR3 nucleotides: TGCGCCAGCAGCTTGGATTGGGGGAACACTGAAGCTTTCTTT. Protein: CASSLDWGNTEAFF.

The V call is TRBV30, the J call TRBJ1-2; 9 nucleotides match TRBD1. J was trimmed by 3 bases and V by 0 bases; bases with no gene match: 2. The CDR3 extends over 14 amino acids. CDR1 and CDR2 (germline): GTSNPN, SVGIG (reference sequence). This CDR3 is CAWSVGTGHYGYTF. CDR3 in DNA: TGTGCCTGGAGTGTCGGGACAGGGCACTATGGCTACACCTTC.

This chain joins TRBV7-9 and TRBJ1-1; D is undetermined. Per the germline V gene, CDR1 is SEHNR and CDR2 is FQNEAQ (reference sequence). V lost 0 bases and J 1 base, leaving 6 bases between the germline ends. The CDR3 is 14 residues long. The CDR3 region is CASSLANQNTEAFF. CDR3 nucleotide sequence: TGTGCCAGCAGCTTAGCCAACCAGAACACTGAAGCTTTCTTT.

The chain combines TRBV7-2 with TRBJ2-7; D may correspond to TRBD1 or TRBD2 (5 bases each). V shed 5 bases and J shed 3 bases, with 17 bases lying between them. In germline, CDR1 is SGHTA, CDR2 FQGNSA. This CDR3 contains 15 residues. The CDR3 DNA follows: TGTGCCAGCAGCCCGATGCCGGGACCGATCTACGAGCAGTACTTC. Amino acid sequence: CASSPMPGPIYEQYF.

The chain recombines TRBV7-8 with TRBJ1-2; D is undetermined. The length of the CDR3 is 12 residues. The V gene's germline CDR1 is SGHVS and CDR2 FQNEAQ. The germline V and J ends were trimmed by 8 bases and 13 bases, with 20 bases remaining between them. The CDR3 DNA reads as TGTGCCAGCGGACCATCGACGGATTCACGCACCTTC. Its protein is CASGPSTDSRTF. Looking up the rest from reference TRBV7-8 and TRBJ1-2 gives the full variable domain: GAGVSQSPRYKVAKRGQDVALRCDPISGHVSLFWYQQALGQGPEFLTYFQNEAQLDKSGLPSDRFFAERPEGSVSTLKIQRTQQEDSAVYLCASGPSTDSRTFGSGTRLTVV.

The chain couples TRBV2 to TRBJ1-1; the D is unclear. The germline CDR1 and CDR2 sequences are SNHLY and FYNNEI. The CDR3 contains 13 residues. Between the trimmed V and J ends, which lost 3 bases and 5 bases, there was a span of 10 bases. The CDR3 spells CASSERWRTEAFF. CDR3 DNA sequence: TGTGCCAGCAGTGAGAGGTGGAGAACTGAAGCTTTCTTT.

This chain joins TRBV6-5 and TRBJ2-7; 9 bases are a match to TRBD2. This CDR3 is 13 amino acids long. In germline, CDR1 is MNHEY, CDR2 SVGAGI. With V trimmed by 6 bases and J by 4 bases, 4 bases remained unmatched. The chain's CDR3 is CASRHGLAYEQYF. In nucleotides, the CDR3 is TGTGCCAGCAGACACGGACTAGCGTACGAGCAGTACTTC.

The chain recombines TRBV6-6 with TRBJ2-7, with 9 bases that match TRBD1. CDR1 and CDR2 from the germline V gene are MNHNY and SVGAGI (reference sequence). CDR3 size: 14 residues. Trimming cost V 5 bases and J 6 bases; bases outside gene matches: 8. CDR3 protein: CASSKSGTGLEQYF. CDR3 nucleotide sequence: TGTGCCAGCAGTAAGTCCGGGACAGGGCTCGAGCAGTACTTC.

The chain has TRBV5-1 and TRBJ2-2; 9 bases map to TRBD1. The CDR3 contains 15 residues. The germline gives CDR1 SGHRS, CDR2 YFSETQ. With V trimmed by 5 bases and J by 2 bases, 4 bases remained unmatched. The chain's CDR3 is CASRRTGDNTGELFF. DNA of the CDR3: TGCGCCAGCAGACGGACAGGGGACAACACCGGGGAGCTGTTTTTT.

This clone has just a few counts. The chain has TRBV19 and TRBJ1-2, with D tentatively TRBD1 (6 bases). The V and J ends lost 4 bases and 0 bases respectively, with 9 bases between them. This CDR3 is built from 14 residues. Germline V gene lookup returns CDR1 LNHDA and CDR2 SQIVND (reference sequence). The CDR3 region is CASSSHRANYGYTF. The CDR3 coding sequence is TGTGCCAGTAGTAGTCACAGGGCTAACTATGGCTACACCTTC.

The rearrangement links TRBV5-1 to TRBJ2-1; D is unclear. Germline values: CDR1 SGHRS, CDR2 YFSETQ. The CDR3 is made up of 14 amino acids. Trimming pared 0 bases from V and 8 bases from J, leaving 12 bases between. The CDR3 coding sequence is TGCGCCAGCAGCTTGGGGCCCGAGTTCGATGAGCAGTTCTTC. As protein: CASSLGPEFDEQFF.

This clone appeared once. The chain links TRBV19 to TRBJ1-5; no firm D call. V gave up 5 bases and J gave up 1 base, with 12 bases separating them. Per germline, CDR1 LNHDA and CDR2 SQIVND (reference sequence). This CDR3 is 15 amino acids long. The CDR3 sequence is CASSLGRRSNQPQHF. The CDR3 bases are TGTGCCAGTAGTCTTGGCAGGAGGAGCAATCAGCCCCAGCATTTT.